This T cell receptor beta chain was profiled in a study of T-cell memory formation after mild COVID-19. Study-wide results and caveats: Some clones that responded were present in memory (sampled pre-infection), which suggests cross-reactive memory joined.

Comment on this clonotype: As yet, its antigen is unknown.

A 5'RACE reaction primed in the constant segment made cDNA libraries of TCR alpha and TCR beta, and these carried sample barcodes and UMIs. TCRdb reprocessed the 5' RACE reads via MiXCR and lists one record per CDR3 protein. The table includes 450,000 to 700,000 distinct CDR3 sequences, about a sixth detected once. This receptor was taken from an adult woman who had mild COVID-19 (a few samples of this study predate the infection). Cell type and time point are not known. Sequencing was done on a sample of PBMCs or a T cell subset sorted from them (not recorded which).

CDR3 in DNA: TGCGCCAGCAGCTTGGACCCCCGCTCGGGGGACGAAGGAGCTTTCTTT. This sequence encodes CASSLDPRSGDEGAFF. The chain has TRBV5-1 and TRBJ1-1; tentatively, D is TRBD1 (5 bases). CDR1 SGHRS and CDR2 YFSETQ come from the germline V gene. V lost 0 bases and J 10 bases, leaving 22 bases between the germline ends. The CDR3 sequence is 16 residues long.